These 10 T cell receptor beta chains were all obtained from the same sample, sequenced in a study of human T cells and chemical hapten exposure. Time point given: patch test 1, 2 weeks after DPC sensitization. The treatment is: therapeutic diphenylcyclopropenone sensitization with weekly scalp DPC. TCRdb reprocessed the RACE reads with MiXCR, giving one entry per CDR3 protein. Among about 120,000 distinct CDR3 sequences listed, roughly 13% were seen once. The specimen was whole blood, collected in connection with sensitization to the hapten diphenylcyclopropenone (DPC). The receptors come from a man in his late teens or twenties with alopecia areata. Some clones in this sample may be carry-over from other donors' samples.

The gene calls are TRBV12-3 or TRBV12-4 and TRBJ1-6; TRBD1 is a possible D gene (6 bases). V lost 5 bases and J lost 15, with 20 bases in between. The CDR3 has 14 amino acids. The CDR3 DNA sequence: TGTGCCAGCAGTCCTAGGACGCCAGGGGCCCTCCTCCACTTT. Its translation is CASSPRTPGALLHF.

In its sample, this clonotype was seen a few times. The chain is built from TRBV21-1 and TRBJ2-5. TRBV21-1 is an annotated pseudogene. CDR3 length: 17 amino acids. As DNA, the CDR3 is TGTGCCAGCAGCAAGATCTCTTTCGCTCTTACGATGGAGACCCAGTACTTC. Amino acids: CASSKISFALTMETQYF.

The genes are TRBV18 and TRBJ1-5; D possibly corresponds to TRBD1 (5 bases). V lost 1 base and J lost 10, with 8 bases in between. There are 12 residues in the CDR3. The germline V gene has CDR1 KGHSH and CDR2 LQKENI. The CDR3 DNA follows: TGTGCCAGCTCACCACGGGGGATACCCCAGCATTTT. Its translation: CASSPRGIPQHF.

The rearrangement joins TRBV5-6 to TRBJ2-3; TRBD2 matches 14 bases. This CDR3 region has 17 residues. Germline CDR1 is SGHDT and CDR2 is YYEEEE. Trimming at V came to 4 bases and at J to 1 base, leaving 5 bases not matched to a gene. Here the CDR3 DNA reads TGTGCCAGCAGCCTACGGACTAGCGGGGGGCGCACAGATACGCAGTATTTT. As protein: CASSLRTSGGRTDTQYF.

V and J are TRBV6-2 or TRBV6-3 and TRBJ2-7; D gene unclear. This CDR3 comprises 13 residues. The germline V gene has CDR1 MNHEY and CDR2 SVGEGT. The V end lost 6 bases, the J end lost 3 bases, and 12 bases lay between the germline ends. The CDR3 spells CASSFGLIYEQYF. The CDR3, as DNA: TGTGCCAGCAGCTTTGGGTTGATCTACGAGCAGTACTTC.

This clonotype was counted between two and nine times. The V gene is TRBV2, the J gene TRBJ2-2, with D possibly being TRBD1 or TRBD2 (5 bases each). V shed 1 base and J shed 7 bases, with 13 bases lying between them. CDR3 size: 15 residues. Looked up from germline, CDR1 is SNHLY and CDR2 is FYNNEI. CDR3 protein: CASSEVQGSGGELFF. The CDR3 DNA follows: TGTGCCAGCAGTGAAGTCCAGGGAAGCGGCGGGGAGCTGTTTTTT.

The DNA of the CDR3 is TGTGCCAGCAGTTTCCTGGGACTAGGTGGGACCCAGTACTTC. Its protein is CASSFLGLGGTQYF. V and J are TRBV12-3 or TRBV12-4 and TRBJ2-5; TRBD2 agrees at 8 bases. J lost 7 bases, V lost 3 bases, and 7 bases had no gene match. The CDR3 contains 14 residues.

This chain connects TRBV7-9 to TRBJ2-3; 7 positions match TRBD2. The germline V gene has CDR1 SEHNR and CDR2 FQNEAQ (reference sequence). The CDR3 sequence is 16 residues long. V lost 5 bases and J lost 7; bases outside the gene matches: 15. The CDR3 region is CASSASGRHFPHTQYF. The CDR3 DNA reads TGTGCCAGCAGCGCATCCGGGAGGCACTTCCCTCATACGCAGTATTTT.

V is TRBV4-3 and J is TRBJ2-7; no definite D call. The CDR3 contains 15 residues. CDR1 and CDR2 (germline): LGHNA, YSLEER. Between the trimmed V and J ends, which lost 0 bases and 0 bases, there was a span of 9 bases. The CDR3 DNA sequence: TGCGCCAGCAGCCAAGAGGCTACCCGCTCCTACGAGCAGTACTTC. It codes for CASSQEATRSYEQYF.

The sample holds a few counts of this clonotype. The chain's CDR3 is CASSLLYEQYV. The CDR3 bases are TGTGCCAGCAGCTTACTCTACGAGCAGTACGTC. The V gene is TRBV7-8, the J gene TRBJ2-7; D remains ambiguous. The V gene lost 2 bases and the J gene lost 3 bases, with 2 bases spanning the gap. CDR3 length: 11 residues. Germline V gives CDR1 SGHVS, CDR2 FQNEAQ.